What follows are 10 T cell receptor beta chains derived from one specimen sequenced in a study of identical twins. TCRdb re-called the 5' RACE reads through MiXCR, storing one row per CDR3 protein. The sample holds some 760,000 distinct CDR3 sequences, roughly 18% seen once. These data were also reused for a study on T cells expressing NK-cell markers.

Source material: PBMCs. The receptors come from a woman aged 18-29 years in good health.

The chain employs TRBV12-3 or TRBV12-4 and TRBJ2-5; D might be TRBD1 (6 bases). V lost 6 bases to trimming and J lost 2 bases, with 19 bases between them. The CDR3 length is 16 residues. CDR3 in DNA: TGTGCCAGCAGCCACACCGCCGGACAGATACAAGAGACCCAGTACTTC. It translates to CASSHTAGQIQETQYF.

This clonotype was found a few times. The CDR3: CASSPYQGREQYF. CDR3 in DNA: TGTGCCAGCTCACCATATCAAGGGCGCGAGCAGTACTTC. The chain joins TRBV18 to TRBJ2-7; D ambiguous. The CDR3 runs 13 residues. Looked up from germline, CDR1 is KGHSH and CDR2 is LQKENI. V lost 2 bases to trimming and J lost 6 bases, with 11 bases between them.

The chain recombines TRBV3-1 with TRBJ1-1; D call uncertain. The CDR3 is made up of 14 amino acids. CDR1 LGHDT and CDR2 YNNKEL come from the germline V gene (reference sequence). V was trimmed by 4 bases and J by 5 bases, leaving 14 bases between them. CDR3: CASSLQGSWTEAFF. For the CDR3, the DNA is TGTGCCAGCAGCCTTCAAGGGAGTTGGACTGAAGCTTTCTTT.

This clonotype has more than one count but fewer than ten. The chain combines TRBV5-1 with TRBJ2-3, with D unresolved. Looked up from germline, CDR1 is SGHRS and CDR2 is YFSETQ. CDR3 length: 15 residues. V dropped 0 bases and J dropped 2 bases, with 10 bases sitting between them. Here the CDR3 reads CASSLANSVTDTQYF. Here the CDR3 DNA reads TGCGCCAGCAGCTTGGCCAACTCCGTCACAGATACGCAGTATTTT.

This clonotype was counted many times. The chain carries TRBV20-1 and TRBJ2-1; 8 bases align to TRBD2. Unmatched junction bases numbered 11, after V lost 3 bases and J lost 4 bases. The CDR3 consists of 16 residues. Germline CDR1 DFQATT, CDR2 SNEGSKA (reference sequence). The CDR3 spells CSASRGPLAGYNEQFF. The CDR3 bases are TGCAGTGCTAGTCGGGGGCCCCTAGCGGGTTACAATGAGCAGTTCTTC.

This clonotype was seen repeatedly, ten times or more. This chain links TRBV7-9 with TRBJ2-7, with D tentatively TRBD1 or TRBD2 (5 bases each). The V gene lost 5 bases and the J gene lost 5 bases, with 16 bases spanning the gap. The germline CDR1 and CDR2 sequences are SEHNR and FQNEAQ (reference sequence). This CDR3 comprises 14 residues. This CDR3 is CASSRESGPNEQYF. In DNA, the CDR3 is TGTGCCAGCAGCCGTGAATCGGGACCCAACGAGCAGTACTTC.

V gene TRBV28 combines with J gene TRBJ1-1, with unresolved D. CDR3 size: 12 residues. Trimming removed 3 bases at V and 7 bases at J, with 9 bases between. The germline CDR1 and CDR2 sequences are MDHEN and SYDVKM. CDR3 DNA: TGTGCCAGCAGTTTTGTTTCGCGTGAAGCTTTCTTT. Translation gives CASSFVSREAFF.

This chain joins TRBV6-2 or TRBV6-3 and TRBJ2-6; D perhaps matches TRBD1 (6 bases). From germline, CDR1 is MNHEY and CDR2 SVGEGT. CDR3 length equals 19 residues. The ends were cut back, 6 bases at V and 0 bases at J, with 21 bases in the middle. CDR3: CASSSDRPHSSSGANVLTF. In DNA, the CDR3 is TGTGCCAGCAGCTCGGACAGACCTCACTCGAGCTCTGGGGCCAACGTCCTGACTTTC.

The gene calls are TRBV12-3 or TRBV12-4 and TRBJ1-6; the match to TRBD1 covers 9 bases. The CDR3 covers 14 residues. J gave up 9 bases and V 6 bases, and 6 bases lay outside the gene matches. CDR3 nucleotides: TGTGCCAGCAGCTACAGGGGGCCGGGTTCACCCCTCCACTTT. The encoded protein is CASSYRGPGSPLHF.

The J gene is TRBJ2-7, the V gene TRBV4-2; D remains unclear. V shed 0 bases and J shed 0 bases, with 6 bases lying between them. Per the germline V gene, CDR1 is LGHNA and CDR2 is YNFKEQ. There are 14 residues in the CDR3. The CDR3 DNA reads as TGTGCCAGCAGCCAAGACTACACCTCCTACGAGCAGTACTTC. Translated, it gives CASSQDYTSYEQYF.